This entry is about one TCR beta chain. What it binds is unknown. Assay used: immunoSEQ multiplex PCR; TCRdb lists only in-frame clones, some missing. The data hold more than 150,000 clones, with approximately 92% observed a single time. The CDR3 consists of 17 residues. The V segment lost 3 bases and the J segment 0 bases; nucleotides outside the gene matches: 6. CDR1 is SGDLS and CDR2 is YYNGEE in the germline V gene. The data belong to a study of T cell responses to AZD1222 COVID-19 vaccine. Points from the study as a whole: The donors showed a predominance of white British ancestry and of females, with possible underestimation of clonal diversity.

The clonotype comes from an adult in good health. V usage is TRBV9 and J usage is TRBJ2-6; 7 nucleotides line up with TRBD1. The sequenced sample was peripheral blood, obtained on day 0 of AZD1222 vaccination. Here the CDR3 DNA reads TGTGCCAGCAGCGAGCCAGGGGGAATCTCTGGGGCCAACGTCCTGACTTTC. This translates into CASSEPGGISGANVLTF.